The source of this TCR beta chain is a study of cytotoxic CD8 clonotypes in ibrutinib-treated CLL. Study-level findings and limits: Sampling times differed between sustained-remission and progressing patients. Clonotypes that were public were uncommon, and they contracted or stayed stable on treatment. At ibrutinib response, clonality increased, and at progression it declined back toward baseline.

As concerns this clone: The antigen is unknown.

The ends were cut back, 2 bases at V and 3 bases at J, with 9 bases in the middle. Looked up from germline, CDR1 is WSHSY and CDR2 is SAAADI. The length of the CDR3 is 14 residues. Frozen-stored PBMCs produced 1.5 to 2 micrograms of genomic DNA for TCR beta libraries. TCRdb's copy holds only in-frame clones and misses some; the assay was immunoSEQ multiplex PCR. The repertoire includes about 300,000 clones, 67% of them detected once, and 6.3% sits in the top ten. The sequence came from a human donor with chronic lymphocytic leukemia. Sequencing used PBMCs, obtained after 36 months of ibrutinib treatment. The chain joins TRBV10-2 to TRBJ2-3, with TRBD1 as a possible D gene (6 bases). This chain's CDR3 is CASSETGWTDTQYF. The CDR3, as DNA: TGCGCCAGCAGTGAGACAGGGTGGACAGATACGCAGTATTTT.